This passage covers 24 T cell receptor beta chains from one sample sequenced in a study of OX40 agonist ivuxolimab in advanced cancers. Sequencing used immunoSEQ multiplex PCR; TCRdb keeps in-frame clones, though not all of them. The sample holds roughly 100,000 clones; over 75% are singletons and the top ten take 3% to 4%. The source material was CD4+ or CD8+ T cells sorted from blood, sampled in a trial of the OX40 agonist ivuxolimab. Receptor source: an adult with an advanced solid tumor such as melanoma, head and neck, liver or kidney cancer.

The chain is built from TRBV5-1 and TRBJ2-1, with a possible D match to TRBD1 (6 bases). V dropped 6 bases and J dropped 3 bases, with 13 bases sitting between them. The CDR3 has 14 amino acids. Per germline, CDR1 SGHRS and CDR2 YFSETQ. The CDR3 sequence is CASTSRDNYNEQFF. In nucleotides, the CDR3 is TGCGCCAGCACCTCGAGGGACAACTACAATGAGCAGTTCTTC. The full variable domain, its missing parts supplied by reference TRBV5-1 and TRBJ2-1, is KAGVTQTPRYLIKTRGQQVTLSCSPISGHRSVSWYQQTPGQGLQFLFEYFSETQRNKGNFPGRFSGRQFSNSRSEMNVSTLELGDSALYLCASTSRDNYNEQFFGPGTRLTVL.

This rearrangement joins TRBV6-4 to TRBJ2-7; D unresolved. This CDR3 is built from 12 residues. The germline V and J ends were trimmed by 7 bases and 2 bases, with 9 bases remaining between them. Germline V CDR1 and CDR2: MRHNA, SNTAGT. Here the CDR3 DNA reads TGTGCCAGCATTAACAGCGCCTACGAGCAGTACTTC. This encodes CASINSAYEQYF.

The chain joins TRBV28 to TRBJ2-5; D is possibly TRBD2 (6 bases). V was pared by 3 bases and J by 6 bases, with 20 bases between. This CDR3 spans 16 amino acids. The V gene's germline CDR1 is MDHEN and CDR2 SYDVKM. The CDR3 nucleotides read TGTGCCAGCAGTTTCTTCTCGTACCTGGGGAGGCAGACCCAGTACTTC. This sequence encodes CASSFFSYLGRQTQYF.

This chain links TRBV4-3 with TRBJ2-1, with TRBD1 as a possible D gene (6 bases). Germline V gene sequence: CDR1 LGHNA, CDR2 YSLEER. The ends were cut back, 1 base at V and 3 bases at J, with 13 bases in the middle. CDR3 size: 16 residues. This CDR3 is CASSQVVGQSYNEQFF. Written as DNA, the CDR3 is TGCGCCAGCAGCCAAGTAGTGGGACAAAGCTACAATGAGCAGTTCTTC.

This chain connects TRBV28 to TRBJ1-1; 8 bases match TRBD1. The CDR3 loop spans 16 amino acids. Germline values: CDR1 MDHEN, CDR2 SYDVKM. V trimming: 6 bases; J trimming: 2 bases; junction bases outside the gene matches: 11. CDR3 DNA sequence: TGTGCCAGCAGCCACCCAGGGGGCGGTCGTAACACTGAAGCTTTCTTT. Translation gives CASSHPGGGRNTEAFF.

DNA of the CDR3: TGTGCCAGCAGCCTCCGGGATGAGCAGTTCTTC. It is translated as CASSLRDEQFF. V is TRBV6-5 and J is TRBJ2-1; D ambiguous. V lost 6 bases and J lost 8, with 8 bases in between. Germline CDR1 and CDR2: MNHEY and SVGAGI. The CDR3 sequence is 11 residues long.

The gene calls are TRBV6-1 and TRBJ1-5, with D unresolved. Trimming removed 2 bases from V and 0 bases from J, with 8 bases in between. Germline CDR1 is MNHNS and CDR2 is SASEGT. The CDR3 is 15 amino acids. Here the CDR3 reads CASSERRLSNQPQHF. In DNA form, the CDR3 reads TGTGCCAGCAGTGAAAGAAGGCTTAGCAATCAGCCCCAGCATTTT.

V is TRBV11-2 and J is TRBJ2-7; D ambiguous. CDR3 length: 14 amino acids. Germline V gene sequence: CDR1 SGHAT, CDR2 FQNNGV. V lost 6 bases to trimming and J lost 3 bases, with 15 bases between them. The CDR3 here is CASSTAWNNYEQYF. CDR3 nucleotides: TGTGCCAGCAGTACAGCCTGGAACAACTACGAGCAGTACTTC.

Only a few counts were recorded for this clone. The rearrangement uses TRBV21-1 and TRBJ2-1; TRBD2 is taken as the D call from the table, unchecked against the DNA. TRBV21-1 is a pseudogene segment. This CDR3 is built from 18 residues. CDR3 amino acids: CASSRWTSGGVDYNEQFF. The CDR3 DNA reads TGTGCCAGCAGCAGGTGGACTAGCGGGGGAGTTGATTACAATGAGCAGTTCTTC.

As DNA, the CDR3 is TGTGCCAGCAGCGGGACTAGCGGGAGGTCGTGGGACGAGCAGTACTTC. It specifies CASSGTSGRSWDEQYF. V and J are TRBV9 and TRBJ2-7; 14 nucleotides agree with TRBD2. V was pared by 3 bases and J by 5 bases, with 7 bases of the junction left unmatched. Per the germline V gene, CDR1 is SGDLS and CDR2 is YYNGEE. This CDR3 has 16 residues.

This clone was picked up one time. The chain has TRBV28 and TRBJ2-1; D not resolved. The CDR3 runs to 13 residues. With 8 bases removed from V and 1 base from J, the gap between germline ends came to 9 bases. Germline V lookup: CDR1 MDHEN, CDR2 SYDVKM. This chain's CDR3 is CASVPISYNEQFF. CDR3 sequence (DNA): TGTGCCAGCGTCCCTATATCCTACAATGAGCAGTTCTTC.

The chain carries TRBV7-2 and TRBJ2-6; D call uncertain. There are 18 residues in the CDR3. Between the trimmed V and J ends, which lost 3 bases and 0 bases, there was a span of 15 bases. Germline V CDR1 and CDR2: SGHTA, FQGNSA. CDR3 nucleotide sequence: TGTGCCAGCAGCTTGGATCGTGGCCGTACCTCTGGGGCCAACGTCCTGACTTTC. Protein: CASSLDRGRTSGANVLTF.

J is TRBJ2-3 and V is TRBV6-4; 10 bases fit TRBD2. From germline, CDR1 is MRHNA and CDR2 SNTAGT. CDR3 size: 15 residues. Germline trimming cut 0 bases from V and 4 bases from J; bases unmatched to any gene: 1. CDR3 sequence (DNA): TGTGCCAGCAGTGACTCCGGGACTAGCGCAGATACGCAGTATTTT. It specifies CASSDSGTSADTQYF.

The chain carries TRBV7-2 and TRBJ1-3; D is undetermined. Germline values: CDR1 SGHTA, CDR2 FQGNSA. The CDR3 runs to 16 residues. Trimming stripped 0 bases from V and 0 bases from J, with 9 bases between. The CDR3 nucleotides are TGTGCCAGCAGCTTAGCCCCCGGCAACTCTGGAAACACCATATATTTT. Its protein is CASSLAPGNSGNTIYF.

This chain joins TRBV28 and TRBJ2-1; TRBD2 matches 7 bases. Germline CDR1 is MDHEN and CDR2 is SYDVKM. Trimming cost V 5 bases and J 8 bases; bases outside gene matches: 15. The CDR3 consists of 16 residues. The CDR3 loop reads CASSRTIAGGMHEQFF. CDR3 DNA sequence: TGTGCCAGCAGTCGTACCATAGCGGGTGGGATGCATGAGCAGTTCTTC.

A few counts support this clone. Other DNA sequences from this sample encode an identical CDR3 as well. The DNA for the CDR3 is TGTGCCAGTAGTATTTCCCAGAACACCGGGGAGCTGTTTTTT. Translated: CASSISQNTGELFF. This chain links TRBV19 with TRBJ2-2; no reliable D call. The V end was cut by 3 bases, the J end by 1 base, with 6 bases between. Germline V lookup: CDR1 LNHDA, CDR2 SQIVND (reference sequence). The CDR3 consists of 14 residues.

The rearrangement uses TRBV28 and TRBJ1-4, with unresolved D. The germline V gene encodes CDR1 MDHEN and CDR2 SYDVKM. This CDR3 has 15 amino acids. Trimming took off 1 base at V and 10 bases at J, with 16 bases between the two ends. The CDR3 DNA follows: TGTGCCAGCAGTTTATCAGGCGGTACGATTGGAAAACTGTTTTTT. This translates into CASSLSGGTIGKLFF.

This rearrangement joins TRBV18 to TRBJ2-7; 7 bases are shared with TRBD1. Per germline, CDR1 KGHSH and CDR2 LQKENI. The CDR3 totals 14 residues. The J segment lost 1 base and the V segment lost 0 bases, leaving 0 bases of the junction unmatched. The CDR3 DNA reads TGTGCCAGCTCACCACCACAGGGGTCCTACGAGCAGTACTTC. This gives the protein CASSPPQGSYEQYF.

This rearrangement joins TRBV7-6 to TRBJ2-3; no clear D. Germline V gene sequence: CDR1 SGHVS, CDR2 FNYEAQ. The CDR3 sequence is 14 residues long. The V gene lost 1 base and the J gene lost 1 base, with 6 bases spanning the gap. The CDR3 loop reads CASSLEWGTDTQYF. Here the CDR3 DNA reads TGTGCCAGCAGCTTAGAGTGGGGCACAGATACGCAGTATTTT.

This CDR3 reads CASSRGSVSSYEQYF. CDR3 coding DNA: TGTGCCAGCAGCCGCGGGAGTGTGAGCTCCTACGAGCAGTACTTC. V is TRBV6-6 and J is TRBJ2-7; 7 nucleotides agree with TRBD2. After removal of 6 bases from V and 0 bases from J, the junction contained 8 bases not matched to a gene. CDR1 and CDR2 from the germline V gene are MNHNY and SVGAGI (reference sequence). This CDR3 spans 15 amino acids.

The chain joins TRBV7-3 to TRBJ1-1; D is ambiguous. CDR3 length: 14 residues. Between the trimmed V and J ends, which lost 5 bases and 0 bases, there was a span of 10 bases. From germline, CDR1 is SGHTA and CDR2 FQGTGA. CDR3 DNA: TGTGCCAGCAGCCTCTTACCAATGAACACTGAAGCTTTCTTT. It codes for CASSLLPMNTEAFF.

In its sample, this clone was seen a few times. This chain joins TRBV11-3 and TRBJ1-1; D might be TRBD1 (5 bases). The ends were cut back, 5 bases at V and 6 bases at J, with 19 bases in the middle. Germline V gene lookup returns CDR1 SGHNT and CDR2 YENEEA. CDR3 length: 15 residues. The CDR3 DNA sequence: TGTGCCAGCAGCCCCAAGGAGGGGTTACGCGCTGAAGCTTTCTTT. Its protein is CASSPKEGLRAEAFF.

This chain joins TRBV27 and TRBJ1-4; 7 bases are a match to TRBD1. With V trimmed by 7 bases and J by 4 bases, 6 bases remained unmatched. CDR1 is MNHEY and CDR2 is SMNVEV in the germline V gene (reference sequence). This CDR3 contains 14 residues. The CDR3 DNA follows: TGTGCCAGCAAGGGGGCGACAATTAATGAAAAACTGTTTTTT. Translating gives CASKGATINEKLFF.

The chain employs TRBV23-1 and TRBJ1-2; no firm D call. TRBV23-1 is known as an ORF, though its function is uncertain. The ends were cut back, 7 bases at V and 8 bases at J, with 14 bases in the middle. The CDR3 is made up of 12 amino acids. CDR3 protein: CASTSAAIGYTF. In nucleotides, the CDR3 is TGCGCCAGCACCTCAGCCGCTATCGGCTACACCTTC.